The 9 T cell receptor beta chains below all came from one sample that was sequenced in a study of blood T cell repertoires in COVID-19 (dated by TCRdb to 2020 to 2022). The library was obtained by the immunoSEQ multiplex PCR assay. TCRdb re-hosts the immuneACCESS table, in-frame sequences only. Its copies lack some clones; in the studies checked, an unresolved V gene accounts for under half of them, and the cause for the rest is not known. The sample table shows some 120,000 clones, and more than 90% are seen once. The ten most abundant clones make up approximately 3.7% of the sample. Sequencing used peripheral blood. The receptors derive from a middle-aged man with active COVID-19.

The chain carries TRBV9 and TRBJ2-1, with 12 bases that match TRBD1. The V gene's germline CDR1 is SGDLS and CDR2 YYNGEE. V lost 3 bases, J lost 9 bases, and 10 bases stayed unmatched. The CDR3 totals 16 residues. CDR3 amino acids: CASSESGTGGKSEQFF. Written as DNA, the CDR3 is TGTGCCAGCAGCGAGTCCGGGACAGGGGGCAAGAGTGAGCAGTTCTTC. The full variable domain, in which reference TRBV9 and TRBJ2-1 provide the parts outside the CDR3, is DSGVTQTPKHLITATGQRVTLRCSPRSGDLSVYWYQQSLDQGLQFLIQYYNGEERAKGNILERFSAQQFPDLHSELNLSSLELGDSALYFCASSESGTGGKSEQFFGPGTRLTVL.

Concerning this clone: Other DNA variants within this sample encode the same CDR3. V is TRBV3-1 (or the pseudogene TRBV3-2) and J is TRBJ2-3, with D maybe TRBD2 (6 bases). V lost 1 base to trimming and J lost 0 bases, with 8 bases between them. The CDR3 spans 15 residues. Germline assignment: CDR1 LGHDT and CDR2 YNNKEL (reference sequence). CDR3 protein: CASSQGAGSTDTQYF. The CDR3 nucleotides are TGTGCCAGCAGCCAAGGGGCGGGGAGCACAGATACGCAGTATTTT.

The count of this clone is one. The gene calls are TRBV12-5 and TRBJ1-3; D is unclear. Germline CDR1 reads LGHNT; CDR2 reads FRNRAP. V was cut by 0 bases and J by 4 bases, with 16 bases left in between. CDR3 length equals 17 residues. In DNA, the CDR3 is TGTGCTAGTGGTTTGGTACTGGGTCCCGGGTTGGGAAACACCATATATTTT. Translated, it gives CASGLVLGPGLGNTIYF. The variable domain in full, completed from reference TRBV12-5 and TRBJ1-3, reads DARVTQTPRHKVTEMGQEVTMRCQPILGHNTVFWYRQTMMQGLELLAYFRNRAPLDDSGMPKDRFSAEMPDATLATLKIQPSEPRDSAVYFCASGLVLGPGLGNTIYFGEGSWLTVV.

The rearrangement links TRBV12-3 or TRBV12-4 to TRBJ1-4; TRBD1 matches 12 bases. V shed 6 bases and J 10 bases; nucleotides not matched to a gene: 3. This CDR3 region has 13 residues. The CDR3 protein is CASRGQGAGKLFF. In nucleotides, the CDR3 is TGTGCCAGCAGGGGACAGGGGGCTGGAAAACTGTTTTTT.

The chain uses TRBV15 and TRBJ2-1, with TRBD2 identical over 8 bases. The CDR3 has 16 amino acids. Trimming removed 1 base from V and 6 bases from J; junction bases left unmatched: 8. CDR1 is LNHNV, CDR2 YYDKDF, per germline (reference sequence). CDR3 in amino acids: CATSRAGAGGGNEQFF. The CDR3 DNA follows: TGTGCCACCAGCAGAGCTGGCGCGGGAGGAGGCAATGAGCAGTTCTTC.

In this sample, this clone turned up once. The chain uses TRBV12-3 or TRBV12-4 and TRBJ2-5; TRBD1 might be the D (5 bases). Trimming took 5 bases from V and 4 from J, leaving 11 bases between them. This CDR3 comprises 13 residues. The CDR3 nucleotides are TGTGCCAGCAGTCCAGTGGGGCCAGAGACCCAGTACTTC. Encoded protein: CASSPVGPETQYF.

The rearrangement links TRBV7-2 to TRBJ2-3; 11 bases agree with TRBD2. V was pared by 5 bases and J by 7 bases, with 8 bases of the junction left unmatched. The CDR3 contains 15 residues. Germline values: CDR1 SGHTA, CDR2 FQGNSA. CDR3 DNA sequence: TGTGCCAGCAGCCCCAAGACTAGCGGGACCCATACGCAGTATTTT. Amino acid sequence: CASSPKTSGTHTQYF.

The genes are TRBV2 and TRBJ2-1; tentatively, D is TRBD1 (5 bases). This CDR3 region has 12 residues. V was trimmed by 8 bases and J by 9 bases, leaving 14 bases between them. In germline, CDR1 is SNHLY, CDR2 FYNNEI. CDR3 nucleotides: TGTGCCAGCGGCCCAGGGTTGGCTGAGCAGTTCTTC. Protein sequence: CASGPGLAEQFF.

The chain carries TRBV11-2 and TRBJ2-1; 11 bases match TRBD2. V was clipped by 4 bases and J by 8 bases; unmatched bases: 13. Germline-derived CDR1 and CDR2 are SGHAT and FQNNGV. The CDR3 consists of 17 residues. The DNA for the CDR3 is TGTGCCAGCAGCTCGCCGACTAGCGGGACGTTGCTCTATGAGCAGTTCTTC. Translated, it gives CASSSPTSGTLLYEQFF.